These 16 T cell receptor beta chains came from one sample sequenced in a study of cytomegalovirus exposure and HLA in healthy donors. The PCR contained 60 Vbeta and 13 Jbeta primers. Profiled with immunoSEQ multiplex PCR; TCRdb holds only in-frame clones, not every one. This sample carries over 130,000 clones, around 79% of them seen once, and the ten largest clones take roughly 3.4%. Sequences were obtained from PBMCs. These receptors were taken from a human donor in good health.

The gene calls are TRBV19 and TRBJ1-4; D gene unclear. CDR3 length: 13 amino acids. V was shortened by 7 bases and J by 4 bases, with 10 bases between the two germline ends. CDR1 LNHDA and CDR2 SQIVND come from the germline V gene (reference sequence). CDR3 in DNA: TGTGCCAGTAAAAGTCGGGTTAATGAAAAACTGTTTTTT. This encodes CASKSRVNEKLFF.

The rearrangement uses TRBV7-3 and TRBJ2-1, with TRBD2 matching over 8 bases. J gave up 1 base and V 3 bases, and 2 bases lay outside the gene matches. This CDR3 is 15 amino acids long. The germline CDR1 and CDR2 sequences are SGHTA and FQGTGA. The CDR3 DNA is TGTGCCAGCAGCTTGAGCGGGAGTTCCTACAATGAGCAGTTCTTC. Translation: CASSLSGSSYNEQFF. Drawing the rest from reference TRBV7-3 and TRBJ2-1, the complete variable domain is GAGVSQTPSNKVTEKGKYVELRCDPISGHTALYWYRQSLGQGPEFLIYFQGTGAADDSGLPNDRFFAVRPEGSVSTLKIQRTERGDSAVYLCASSLSGSSYNEQFFGPGTRLTVL.

CDR3 nucleotide sequence: TGTGCCAGTAGGTCAGGGGGCGCCGGGAACGAGCAGTACTTC. Translated: CASRSGGAGNEQYF. This chain connects TRBV19 to TRBJ2-7, with 8 bases lining up with TRBD1. Trimming cost V 6 bases and J 5 bases; bases outside gene matches: 9. This CDR3 contains 14 residues. CDR1 and CDR2 (germline): LNHDA, SQIVND (reference sequence).

The V call is TRBV5-4, the J call TRBJ2-3, with D unclear. This CDR3 has 15 amino acids. Germline lookup yields CDR1 SGHNT and CDR2 YYREEE (reference sequence). Trimming took 5 bases from V and 0 from J, leaving 13 bases between them. The CDR3 nucleotides read TGTGCCAGCAGGCGTAAAGACACTAGCACAGATACGCAGTATTTT. Amino acid sequence: CASRRKDTSTDTQYF.

Note on this clone: This sample also contains other DNA sequences that code for the same CDR3. The chain combines TRBV6-5 with TRBJ1-1, with TRBD1 matching 7 bases. The length of the CDR3 is 16 residues. V shed 4 bases and J 3 bases; nucleotides not matched to a gene: 11. Germline V gene data show CDR1 as MNHEY and CDR2 as SVGAGI. The CDR3 reads CASSSERQGSHTEAFF. As DNA, the CDR3 is TGTGCCAGCAGTTCCGAACGACAGGGATCTCACACTGAAGCTTTCTTT.

CDR3 sequence reads: CASSLAGFGDTRTSGRRDTQYF. DNA of the CDR3: TGCGCCAGCAGCTTGGCGGGATTCGGAGACACCAGGACTAGCGGGAGAAGGGATACGCAGTATTTT. The chain combines TRBV5-1 with TRBJ2-3; the match to TRBD2 covers 13 bases. The CDR3 is 22 amino acids. V shed 0 bases, J shed 6 bases, and the junction held 22 bases outside the gene matches. Per the germline V gene, CDR1 is SGHRS and CDR2 is YFSETQ.

Only a few counts were recorded for this clone. CDR3 sequence (DNA): TGCGCCAGCAGCCAAAGTCCCCGACAGGACATTGGTGACACTGAAGCTTTCTTT. Translation: CASSQSPRQDIGDTEAFF. The V and J genes are TRBV4-3 and TRBJ1-1; D may be TRBD1 (6 bases). CDR1 and CDR2 (germline): LGHNA, YSLEER. This CDR3 has 18 amino acids. Trimming removed 2 bases at V and 3 bases at J, with 22 bases between.

Here the CDR3 reads CASSFSVRVQPQHF. The CDR3 coding sequence is TGTGCCAGCAGTTTCTCTGTTCGGGTCCAGCCCCAGCATTTT. The V call is TRBV28, the J call TRBJ1-5; D remains ambiguous. Trimming shortened V by 3 bases and J by 7 bases, and 13 bases separated the two germline ends. CDR1 MDHEN and CDR2 SYDVKM come from the germline V gene. The CDR3 covers 14 residues.

The V and J genes are TRBV4-3 and TRBJ2-1; 11 bases are a match to TRBD2. The germline gives CDR1 LGHNA, CDR2 YSLEER. V shed 3 bases and J 4 bases; nucleotides not matched to a gene: 2. This CDR3 contains 15 residues. CDR3 in amino acids: CASSQGLAAYNEQFF. The DNA of the CDR3 is TGCGCCAGCAGCCAGGGACTAGCGGCTTACAATGAGCAGTTCTTC.

This chain joins TRBV4-3 and TRBJ2-3; possibly TRBD2 for D (5 bases). The germline V gene encodes CDR1 LGHNA and CDR2 YSLEER. The CDR3 is made up of 15 amino acids. Trimming removed 1 base from V and 3 bases from J, with 11 bases in between. The CDR3 loop is CASSQVTGLTDTQYF. The CDR3 DNA reads TGCGCCAGCAGCCAAGTTACGGGGTTAACAGATACGCAGTATTTT.

The rearrangement uses TRBV10-3 and TRBJ1-2; D call uncertain. Trimming cost V 5 bases and J 8 bases, with 18 bases left between them. The CDR3 spans 14 residues. Germline V CDR1 and CDR2: ENHRY, SYGVKD. The CDR3, as DNA: TGTGCCATCAGTATTCATCAGGAGGGCTACGGCTACACCTTC. Translation: CAISIHQEGYGYTF.

The chain is built from TRBV9 and TRBJ1-4, with D hard to call. Looked up from germline, CDR1 is SGDLS and CDR2 is YYNGEE. Trimming cost V 0 bases and J 0 bases, with 6 bases left between them. The CDR3 is made up of 15 amino acids. The CDR3 region is CASSVASATNEKLFF. CDR3 nucleotide sequence: TGTGCCAGCAGCGTAGCTAGCGCAACTAATGAAAAACTGTTTTTT.

This clone was seen a few times. V and J are TRBV30 and TRBJ1-2; D ambiguous. The CDR3 contains 13 residues. In germline, CDR1 is GTSNPN, CDR2 SVGIG (reference sequence). Trimming removed 4 bases from V and 3 bases from J, with 12 bases in between. CDR3 protein: CAWTTETHYGYTF. In nucleotides, the CDR3 is TGTGCCTGGACCACAGAGACCCACTATGGCTACACCTTC.

This clone turned up a few times. This chain uses TRBV27 with TRBJ1-2, with 7 bases identical to TRBD1. Germline CDR1 and CDR2: MNHEY and SMNVEV (reference sequence). The junction had 12 bases not matched to a gene; V was cut back by 5 bases and J by 3 bases. This CDR3 has 16 amino acids. The CDR3 DNA sequence: TGTGCCAGCAGTCCCCAGGGGGGTAGCGGGGACTATGGCTACACCTTC. This codes for CASSPQGGSGDYGYTF.

This chain uses TRBV5-1 with TRBJ2-3, with D maybe TRBD1 (6 bases). V was shortened by 1 base and J by 2 bases, with 8 bases between the two germline ends. CDR3 length: 14 amino acids. The germline CDR1 and CDR2 sequences are SGHRS and YFSETQ. The CDR3 here is CASSLWDNTDTQYF. The CDR3 nucleotides read TGCGCCAGCAGCTTGTGGGACAACACAGATACGCAGTATTTT.

The V and J genes are TRBV13 and TRBJ2-7; 9 nucleotides agree with TRBD1. Germline V gene lookup returns CDR1 PRHDT and CDR2 FYEKMQ (reference sequence). The length of the CDR3 is 15 residues. After removal of 5 bases from V and 4 bases from J, the junction contained 9 bases not matched to a gene. The CDR3 region is CASSPAGTGRYEQYF. The CDR3 DNA sequence: TGTGCCAGCAGCCCCGCCGGGACAGGGCGGTACGAGCAGTACTTC.